The 15 T cell receptor beta chains in this list originate from one sample, sequenced in a study of cytomegalovirus exposure and HLA in healthy donors. This table comes from immunoSEQ multiplex PCR, and its TCRdb copy is limited to in-frame clones, with some not included. In the table there are more than 70,000 clones, about 94% of which are singletons. Input material: PBMCs. All receptors come from a woman between 18 and 30 years old in good health and CMV-seronegative.

V is TRBV27 and J is TRBJ2-7; 10 bases agree with TRBD2. V shed 7 bases and J 0 bases; nucleotides not matched to a gene: 9. CDR1 and CDR2 from the germline V gene are MNHEY and SMNVEV (reference sequence). This CDR3 is 16 amino acids long. Here the CDR3 DNA reads TGTGCCAGCATGACTAGCGGGTCGCTTATCTCCTACGAGCAGTACTTC. Translation: CASMTSGSLISYEQYF.

The chain couples TRBV25-1 to TRBJ2-2; D is perhaps TRBD1 (6 bases). The V end was cut by 3 bases, the J end by 6 bases, with 14 bases between. The CDR3 is 15 amino acids. Germline lookup yields CDR1 MGHDK and CDR2 SYGVNS. CDR3 region: CASSDPTGLAGELFF. The CDR3 nucleotides are TGTGCCAGCAGTGACCCGACAGGCTTGGCCGGGGAGCTGTTTTTT.

The chain has TRBV15 and TRBJ2-7; perhaps TRBD1 as D (6 bases). The CDR3 contains 15 residues. Trimming pared 1 base from V and 5 bases from J, leaving 15 bases between. The germline V gene has CDR1 LNHNV and CDR2 YYDKDF (reference sequence). The CDR3 nucleotides read TGTGCCACCAGCAGAGTGGGGTGGTCAGGGGACGAGCAGTACTTC. Its protein is CATSRVGWSGDEQYF.

This chain connects TRBV7-2 to TRBJ2-1; 9 bases align to TRBD2. Germline CDR1 reads SGHTA; CDR2 reads FQGNSA. The junction had 13 bases not matched to a gene; V was cut back by 4 bases and J by 6 bases. The CDR3 runs to 17 residues. CDR3 nucleotide sequence: TGTGCCAGCAGCTCCACTAGCGGGCTAAATCTTTTCAATGAGCAGTTCTTC. Residues: CASSSTSGLNLFNEQFF.

J is TRBJ1-5 and V is TRBV28; 8 nucleotides agree with TRBD1. Germline CDR1 and CDR2: MDHEN and SYDVKM. The CDR3 runs 17 residues. With V trimmed by 0 bases and J by 5 bases, 9 bases remained unmatched. The DNA for the CDR3 is TGTGCCAGCAGTTTATGGAAAGGACAGGGTTCTGATCAGCCCCAGCATTTT. It encodes CASSLWKGQGSDQPQHF.

The V and J genes are TRBV11-2 and TRBJ1-1, with 7 bases lining up with TRBD1. Germline CDR1 SGHAT, CDR2 FQNNGV. Unmatched junction bases numbered 7, after V lost 6 bases and J lost 3 bases. The CDR3 is 14 amino acids. In DNA, the CDR3 is TGTGCCAGCAGTCGCCGACAGGGTCACACTGAAGCTTTCTTT. Translation gives CASSRRQGHTEAFF.

The chain uses TRBV4-1 and TRBJ1-5; D unclear. The germline V and J ends were trimmed by 4 bases and 7 bases, with 11 bases remaining between them. CDR3 length: 13 amino acids. Looked up from germline, CDR1 is MGHRA and CDR2 is YSYEKL. CDR3 DNA: TGCGCCAGCAGCCTCGAGATAGTACAGCCCCAGCATTTT. Its protein is CASSLEIVQPQHF.

This sequence joins TRBV4-2 and TRBJ1-1, with D possibly matching TRBD1 (6 bases). CDR3 length equals 13 residues. Germline lookup yields CDR1 LGHNA and CDR2 YNFKEQ. V was clipped by 3 bases and J by 7 bases, with 12 bases between them. CDR3 sequence (DNA): TGTGCCAGCAGCCAGGGGGCCGGCAGTGAAGCTTTCTTT. Amino acid sequence: CASSQGAGSEAFF.

V usage is TRBV28 and J usage is TRBJ1-1, with TRBD1 matching over 7 bases. The CDR3 totals 11 residues. The ends lost 5 bases at V and 9 bases at J; junction bases unmatched: 3. Looked up from germline, CDR1 is MDHEN and CDR2 is SYDVKM. The CDR3 here is CASSETGKAFF. In nucleotides, the CDR3 is TGTGCCAGCAGTGAGACAGGGAAAGCTTTCTTT. Filled out from reference TRBV28 and TRBJ1-1, the complete variable domain reads DVKVTQSSRYLVKRTGEKVFLECVQDMDHENMFWYRQDPGLGLRLIYFSYDVKMKEKGDIPEGYSVSREKKERFSLILESASTNQTSMYLCASSETGKAFFGQGTRLTVV.

The genes are TRBV7-6 and TRBJ1-1; TRBD1 agrees at 9 bases. The CDR3 sequence is 15 residues long. The germline V gene encodes CDR1 SGHVS and CDR2 FNYEAQ. Trimming cost V 5 bases and J 0 bases; bases outside gene matches: 4. This chain's CDR3 is CASSPGQGMNTEAFF. CDR3 DNA: TGTGCCAGCAGCCCGGGACAGGGCATGAACACTGAAGCTTTCTTT.

The chain has TRBV7-6 and TRBJ2-1; 12 bases are a match to TRBD2. Per germline, CDR1 SGHVS and CDR2 FNYEAQ. CDR3 length: 14 amino acids. Germline trimming cut 6 bases from V and 8 bases from J; bases unmatched to any gene: 5. CDR3 DNA sequence: TGTGCCAGCAGGGGACTAGCGGGTAACCATGAGCAGTTCTTC. This codes for CASRGLAGNHEQFF.

The chain joins TRBV27 to TRBJ2-6; 7 nucleotides line up with TRBD2. Germline V lookup: CDR1 MNHEY, CDR2 SMNVEV (reference sequence). This CDR3 is built from 16 residues. V lost 5 bases to trimming and J lost 3 bases; unmatched junction nucleotides: 7. CDR3 amino acids: CASSTAWEGGANVLTF. As DNA, the CDR3 is TGTGCCAGCAGTACCGCGTGGGAGGGTGGGGCCAACGTCCTGACTTTC. The full variable domain, with the rest looked up from reference TRBV27 and TRBJ2-6, is EAQVTQNPRYLITVTGKKLTVTCSQNMNHEYMSWYRQDPGLGLRQIYYSMNVEVTDKGDVPEGYKVSRKEKRNFPLILESPSPNQTSLYFCASSTAWEGGANVLTFGAGSRLTVL.

CDR3: CATSRDLAGATEQYF. The CDR3 region has the DNA TGTGCCACCAGCAGAGACTTAGCGGGAGCCACCGAGCAGTACTTC. The chain is built from TRBV15 and TRBJ2-7, with 9 positions matching TRBD2. Per the germline V gene, CDR1 is LNHNV and CDR2 is YYDKDF (reference sequence). The CDR3 loop spans 15 amino acids. V was clipped by 0 bases and J by 6 bases; unmatched bases: 6.

This sequence joins TRBV5-6 and TRBJ1-3; D unresolved. V was shortened by 1 base and J by 6 bases, with 11 bases between the two germline ends. CDR1 and CDR2 from the germline V gene are SGHDT and YYEEEE. The CDR3 has 14 residues. The CDR3 sequence is CASSLYPAVNTIYF. The CDR3 nucleotides read TGTGCCAGCAGCTTGTATCCAGCGGTAAACACCATATATTTT.

The V and J genes are TRBV7-9 and TRBJ2-1; 7 bases match TRBD2. V shed 4 bases, J shed 2 bases, and the junction held 11 bases outside the gene matches. This CDR3 spans 17 amino acids. From germline, CDR1 is SEHNR and CDR2 FQNEAQ (reference sequence). The CDR3 spells CASSSTSSGKTYNEQFF. In DNA, the CDR3 is TGTGCCAGCAGCTCCACTTCGAGCGGGAAGACCTACAATGAGCAGTTCTTC. Supplemented by reference TRBV7-9 and TRBJ2-1, the full variable domain reads DTGVSQNPRHKITKRGQNVTFRCDPISEHNRLYWYRQTLGQGPEFLTYFQNEAQLEKSRLLSDRFSAERPKGSFSTLEIQRTEQGDSAMYLCASSSTSSGKTYNEQFFGPGTRLTVL.